The 19 T cell receptor beta chains listed next were all sequenced from one sample in a study of blood T cells in healthy people across ages. A second PCR, run for roughly 7 to 12 cycles, used a sample-barcoded 5' primer plus a J-beta primer mix. TCRdb itself ran the 5' RACE reads through MiXCR, one entry per CDR3 protein. Found here are approximately 830,000 distinct CDR3 sequences, 62% of them singletons; the top ten hold 28%. Input material: blood. These receptors were collected from a man under 40 in good health.

The genes are TRBV6-1 and TRBJ2-1, with D possibly matching TRBD2 (5 bases). Germline V gene lookup returns CDR1 MNHNS and CDR2 SASEGT. The CDR3 spans 15 residues. Trimming removed 0 bases at V and 3 bases at J, with 9 bases between. Written as DNA, the CDR3 is TGTGCCAGCAGTGAAGCGGACGGACTCTACAATGAGCAGTTCTTC. Its translation is CASSEADGLYNEQFF.

V and J are TRBV28 and TRBJ2-5, with D perhaps matching TRBD1 or TRBD2 (5 bases each). V was cut by 7 bases and J by 3 bases, with 12 bases left in between. This CDR3 is 13 amino acids long. Germline V gene sequence: CDR1 MDHEN, CDR2 SYDVKM. CDR3 nucleotides: TGTGCCAGCAATAGGGGAGCCAAAGAGACCCAGTACTTC. Translation gives CASNRGAKETQYF.

The chain joins TRBV27 to TRBJ2-7; TRBD1 might be the D (6 bases). V was shortened by 5 bases and J by 3 bases, with 17 bases between the two germline ends. The CDR3 runs to 15 residues. CDR1 and CDR2 from the germline V gene are MNHEY and SMNVEV (reference sequence). DNA for the CDR3: TGTGCCAGCAGTCCCCAGACCGGACAGCACTACGAGCAGTACTTC. Its translation is CASSPQTGQHYEQYF.

V and J are TRBV7-6 and TRBJ1-6, with a possible D match to TRBD1 (5 bases). The V gene lost 4 bases and the J gene lost 7 bases, with 11 bases spanning the gap. Germline V gene data show CDR1 as SGHVS and CDR2 as FNYEAQ. The CDR3 covers 14 residues. DNA for the CDR3: TGTGCCAGCAGCTCCTCAGGGCCCAATTCACCCCTCCACTTT. This sequence encodes CASSSSGPNSPLHF.

About this clonotype: This may be a read error, as it is one base from a much larger clone. DNA for the CDR3: TGTGCCAGCAGCCCTGCGACAGGGGGCCAAGAGACCCAGTACTTC. This gives the protein CASSPATGGQETQYF. V usage is TRBV6-6 and J usage is TRBJ2-5, with 9 bases lining up with TRBD1. This CDR3 has 15 amino acids. CDR1 and CDR2 (germline): MNHNY, SVGAGI (reference sequence). V lost 6 bases and J lost 1; bases outside the gene matches: 6.

This clonotype was seen more than once but under ten times. J is TRBJ2-5 and V is TRBV29-1, with D perhaps matching TRBD1 (6 bases). V was cut by 2 bases and J by 0 bases, with 7 bases left in between. Germline V gene data show CDR1 as SQVTM and CDR2 as ANQGSEA. There are 13 residues in the CDR3. The CDR3 bases are TGCAGCGTTGAAAGGGGGTACCAAGAGACCCAGTACTTC. Protein: CSVERGYQETQYF.

V is TRBV7-9 and J is TRBJ1-2; unclear D gene. This CDR3 has 14 residues. V was clipped by 5 bases and J by 7 bases, with 17 bases between them. Germline V gene lookup returns CDR1 SEHNR and CDR2 FQNEAQ (reference sequence). CDR3 DNA: TGTGCCAGCAGCATCCCAACCGGGCGAGGTGGCTACACCTTC. Its translation is CASSIPTGRGGYTF.

The genes are TRBV5-8 and TRBJ1-2, with D uncertain. V lost 5 bases to trimming and J lost 7 bases, with 15 bases between them. CDR1 is SGHTS and CDR2 is YDEGEE in the germline V gene. CDR3 length: 13 amino acids. CDR3: CASRPRGEGGYTF. The CDR3 nucleotides are TGTGCCAGCAGACCCCGGGGAGAGGGTGGCTACACCTTC.

The chain couples TRBV5-1 to TRBJ2-1, with 7 positions matching TRBD1. CDR1 is SGHRS and CDR2 is YFSETQ in the germline V gene. The CDR3 runs 15 residues. The J segment lost 3 bases and the V segment lost 5 bases, leaving 8 bases of the junction unmatched. The CDR3 sequence: CASRSGTDFYNEQFF. CDR3 nucleotides: TGCGCCAGCAGATCCGGGACAGACTTCTACAATGAGCAGTTCTTC.

The J gene is TRBJ2-7, the V gene TRBV6-1; D ambiguous. Trimming removed 7 bases at V and 3 bases at J, with 16 bases between. Germline assignment: CDR1 MNHNS and CDR2 SASEGT. This CDR3 is built from 14 residues. CDR3 sequence (DNA): TGTGCCAGCAAATCGCCGGGCGTCGGCTACGAGCAGTACTTC. It codes for CASKSPGVGYEQYF.

The chain has TRBV14 and TRBJ2-3; 11 bases are a match to TRBD2. The ends lost 4 bases at V and 2 bases at J; junction bases unmatched: 14. Germline loops: CDR1 SGHDN, CDR2 FVKESK. This CDR3 spans 19 amino acids. CDR3 bases: TGTGCCAGCAGCCTAACACCGAGACTAGCGGGGCCCTTCACAGATACGCAGTATTTT. Its protein is CASSLTPRLAGPFTDTQYF.

The CDR3 DNA sequence: TGTGCCATCAGTGATCCGGGAAGTTACAATGAGCAGTTCTTC. Residues: CAISDPGSYNEQFF. V gene TRBV10-3 combines with J gene TRBJ2-1; weak D call: TRBD2 (5 bases). The CDR3 contains 14 residues. CDR1 and CDR2 (germline): ENHRY, SYGVKD. Trimming removed 3 bases from V and 4 bases from J, with 10 bases in between.

This CDR3 is CASSWGTATSTDTQYF. The CDR3 DNA reads as TGCGCCAGCAGCTGGGGGACAGCTACTAGCACAGATACGCAGTATTTT. This chain uses TRBV5-1 with TRBJ2-3, with 7 bases aligning to TRBD1. V shed 3 bases, J shed 0 bases, and the junction held 7 bases outside the gene matches. This CDR3 has 16 residues. CDR1 and CDR2 (germline): SGHRS, YFSETQ.

The chain has TRBV7-3 and TRBJ2-2; TRBD1 might be the D (5 bases). Per the germline V gene, CDR1 is SGHTA and CDR2 is FQGTGA. With 2 bases removed from V and 3 bases from J, the gap between germline ends came to 16 bases. The CDR3 is 17 residues long. CDR3 DNA sequence: TGTGCCAGCAGCTTATTTGGGCAGGGTATGGACACCGGGGAGCTGTTTTTT. It codes for CASSLFGQGMDTGELFF. Using reference TRBV7-3 and TRBJ2-2 for the parts outside the CDR3, the full variable domain is GAGVSQTPSNKVTEKGKYVELRCDPISGHTALYWYRQSLGQGPEFLIYFQGTGAADDSGLPNDRFFAVRPEGSVSTLKIQRTERGDSAVYLCASSLFGQGMDTGELFFGEGSRLTVL.

The chain couples TRBV29-1 to TRBJ2-5, with 7 nucleotides matching TRBD1. The CDR3 contains 16 residues. CDR1 is SQVTM and CDR2 is ANQGSEA in the germline V gene. The V gene end was trimmed by 3 bases and the J gene end by 2 bases; junction bases not matched to a gene: 12. Here the CDR3 DNA reads TGCAGCGTTGACCCCCTTGGACAGGTGTTACAAGAGACCCAGTACTTC. Protein: CSVDPLGQVLQETQYF.

The genes are TRBV20-1 and TRBJ2-3; D is uncertain. Germline CDR1 reads DFQATT; CDR2 reads SNEGSKA (reference sequence). The CDR3 extends over 13 amino acids. V shed 0 bases and J shed 6 bases, with 10 bases lying between them. CDR3 sequence reads: CSAREPALDTQYF. The CDR3 DNA follows: TGCAGTGCTAGAGAGCCAGCTCTTGATACGCAGTATTTT.

The chain has TRBV12-3 or TRBV12-4 and TRBJ1-3; D is ambiguous. CDR3 length: 14 amino acids. Deletions cut 2 bases from V and 1 base from J, with 6 bases between. The chain's CDR3 is CASSLQDSGNTIYF. The CDR3 coding sequence is TGTGCCAGCAGTTTACAGGATTCTGGAAACACCATATATTTT.

This clonotype was seen once. This chain links TRBV11-2 with TRBJ1-2; D call uncertain. The V and J ends lost 1 base and 5 bases respectively, with 11 bases between them. This CDR3 has 14 residues. Germline CDR1 is SGHAT and CDR2 is FQNNGV. Here the CDR3 DNA reads TGTGCCAGCAGCTTAGGGACCCTAGGGTATGGCTACACCTTC. Translation gives CASSLGTLGYGYTF. Full variable domain (missing parts from reference TRBV11-2 and TRBJ1-2): EAGVAQSPRYKIIEKRQSVAFWCNPISGHATLYWYQQILGQGPKLLIQFQNNGVVDDSQLPKDRFSAERLKGVDSTLKIQPAKLEDSAVYLCASSLGTLGYGYTFGSGTRLTVV.

V and J are TRBV6-2 or TRBV6-3 and TRBJ1-4; 7 positions agree with TRBD1. The length of the CDR3 is 14 residues. Trimming took 7 bases from V and 5 from J; bases not matched to a gene: 7. Germline V gene lookup returns CDR1 MNHEY and CDR2 SVGEGT. The chain's CDR3 is CASKVGTVNEKLFF. The CDR3 bases are TGTGCCAGCAAAGTCGGGACAGTAAATGAAAAACTGTTTTTT.